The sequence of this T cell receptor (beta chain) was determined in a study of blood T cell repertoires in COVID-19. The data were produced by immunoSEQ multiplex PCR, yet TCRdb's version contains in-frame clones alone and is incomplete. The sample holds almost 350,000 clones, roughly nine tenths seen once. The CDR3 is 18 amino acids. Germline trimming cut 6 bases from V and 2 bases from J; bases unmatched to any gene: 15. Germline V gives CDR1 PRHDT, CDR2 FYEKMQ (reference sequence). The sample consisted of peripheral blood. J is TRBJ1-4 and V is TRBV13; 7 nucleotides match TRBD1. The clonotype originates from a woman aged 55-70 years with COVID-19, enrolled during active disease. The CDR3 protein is CASRGGRRRQGTNEKLFF. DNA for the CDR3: TGTGCCAGCAGGGGAGGAAGGAGGCGACAGGGCACTAATGAAAAACTGTTTTTT.